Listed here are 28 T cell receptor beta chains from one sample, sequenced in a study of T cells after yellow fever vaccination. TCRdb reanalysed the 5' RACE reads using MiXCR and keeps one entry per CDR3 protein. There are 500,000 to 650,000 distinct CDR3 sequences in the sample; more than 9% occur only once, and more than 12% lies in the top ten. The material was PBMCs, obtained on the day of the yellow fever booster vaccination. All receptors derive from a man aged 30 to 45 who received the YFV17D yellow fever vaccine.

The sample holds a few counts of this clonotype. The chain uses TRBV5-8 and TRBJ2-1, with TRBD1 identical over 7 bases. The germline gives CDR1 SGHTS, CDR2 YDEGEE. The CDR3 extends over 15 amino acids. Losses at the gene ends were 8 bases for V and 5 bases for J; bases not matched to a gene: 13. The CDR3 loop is CARKGTERYHNEQFF. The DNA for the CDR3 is TGTGCCAGAAAAGGGACAGAGAGATATCACAATGAGCAGTTCTTC.

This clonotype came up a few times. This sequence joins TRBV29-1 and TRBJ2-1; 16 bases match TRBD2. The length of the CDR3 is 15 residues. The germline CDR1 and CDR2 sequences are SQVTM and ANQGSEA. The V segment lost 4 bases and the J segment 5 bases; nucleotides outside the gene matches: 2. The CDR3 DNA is TGCAGCGTTGGGGGACTAGCGGGAGGGAACAATGAGCAGTTCTTC. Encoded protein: CSVGGLAGGNNEQFF.

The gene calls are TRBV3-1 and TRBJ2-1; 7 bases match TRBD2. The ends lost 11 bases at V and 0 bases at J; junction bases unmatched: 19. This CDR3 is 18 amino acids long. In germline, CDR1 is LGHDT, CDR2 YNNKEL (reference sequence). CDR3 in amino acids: CALCPSRGSVHSYNEQFF. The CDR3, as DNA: TGTGCCCTCTGTCCGTCCCGCGGGAGCGTCCACTCCTACAATGAGCAGTTCTTC.

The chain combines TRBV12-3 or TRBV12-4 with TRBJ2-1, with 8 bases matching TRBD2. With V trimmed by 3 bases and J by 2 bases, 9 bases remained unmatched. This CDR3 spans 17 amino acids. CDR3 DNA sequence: TGTGCCAGCAGTTTTCGAGAAGCGGGGGTACCCTACAATGAGCAGTTCTTC. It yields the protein CASSFREAGVPYNEQFF.

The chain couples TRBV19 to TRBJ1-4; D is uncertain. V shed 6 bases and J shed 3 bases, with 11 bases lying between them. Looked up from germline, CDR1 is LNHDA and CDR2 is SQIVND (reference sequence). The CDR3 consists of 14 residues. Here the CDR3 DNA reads TGTGCCAGTAGCCCCATGGATGCTAATGAAAAACTGTTTTTT. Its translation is CASSPMDANEKLFF.

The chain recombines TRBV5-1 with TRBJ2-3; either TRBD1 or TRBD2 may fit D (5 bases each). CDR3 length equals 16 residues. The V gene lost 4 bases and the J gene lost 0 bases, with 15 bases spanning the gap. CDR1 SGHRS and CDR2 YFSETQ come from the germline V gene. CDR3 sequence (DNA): TGCGCCAGCAGCACGGGGACGGTCCGGAGCACAGATACGCAGTATTTT. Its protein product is CASSTGTVRSTDTQYF.

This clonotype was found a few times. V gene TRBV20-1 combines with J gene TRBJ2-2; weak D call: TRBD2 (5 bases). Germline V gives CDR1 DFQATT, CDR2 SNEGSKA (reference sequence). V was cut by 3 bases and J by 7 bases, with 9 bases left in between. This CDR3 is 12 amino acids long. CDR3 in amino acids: CSARVGVGELFF. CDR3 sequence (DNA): TGCAGTGCTAGGGTCGGGGTCGGGGAGCTGTTTTTT.

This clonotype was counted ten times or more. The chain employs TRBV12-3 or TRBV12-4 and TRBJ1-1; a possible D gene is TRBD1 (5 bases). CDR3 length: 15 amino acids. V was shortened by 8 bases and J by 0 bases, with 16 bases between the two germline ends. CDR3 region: CASGPSGRMNTEAFF. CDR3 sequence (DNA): TGTGCCAGCGGGCCCTCGGGGCGGATGAACACTGAAGCTTTCTTT.

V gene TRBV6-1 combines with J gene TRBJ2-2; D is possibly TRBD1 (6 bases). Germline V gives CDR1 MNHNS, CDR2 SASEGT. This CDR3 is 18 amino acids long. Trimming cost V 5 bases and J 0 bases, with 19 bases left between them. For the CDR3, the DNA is TGTGCCAGCAGTTCGAAGCGCTACAGGGTTTCGAACACCGGGGAGCTGTTTTTT. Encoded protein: CASSSKRYRVSNTGELFF.

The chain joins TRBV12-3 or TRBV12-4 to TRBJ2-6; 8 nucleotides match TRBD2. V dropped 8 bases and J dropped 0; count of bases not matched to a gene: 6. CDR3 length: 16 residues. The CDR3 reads CASGLAGSSGANVLTF. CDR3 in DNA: TGTGCCAGCGGGCTAGCGGGTTCCTCTGGGGCCAACGTCCTGACTTTC.

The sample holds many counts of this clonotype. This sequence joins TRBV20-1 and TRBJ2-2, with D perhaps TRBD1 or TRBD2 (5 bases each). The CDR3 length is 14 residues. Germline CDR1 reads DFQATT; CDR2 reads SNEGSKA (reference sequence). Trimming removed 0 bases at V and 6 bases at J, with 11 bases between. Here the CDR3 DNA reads TGCAGTGCTAGAGATAGTGGGGGTCCCGGGGAGCTGTTTTTT. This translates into CSARDSGGPGELFF.

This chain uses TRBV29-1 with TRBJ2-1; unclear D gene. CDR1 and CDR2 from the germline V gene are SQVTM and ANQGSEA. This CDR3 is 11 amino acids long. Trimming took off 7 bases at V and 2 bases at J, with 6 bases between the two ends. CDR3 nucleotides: TGCAGCGGTCAGCCCTACAATGAGCAGTTCTTC. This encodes CSGQPYNEQFF.

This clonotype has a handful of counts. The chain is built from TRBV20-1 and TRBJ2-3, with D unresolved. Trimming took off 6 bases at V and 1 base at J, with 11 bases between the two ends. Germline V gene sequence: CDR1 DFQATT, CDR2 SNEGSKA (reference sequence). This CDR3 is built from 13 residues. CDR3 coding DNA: TGCAGTGCCCTAGTCGGGCGCACAGATACGCAGTATTTT. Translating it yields CSALVGRTDTQYF.

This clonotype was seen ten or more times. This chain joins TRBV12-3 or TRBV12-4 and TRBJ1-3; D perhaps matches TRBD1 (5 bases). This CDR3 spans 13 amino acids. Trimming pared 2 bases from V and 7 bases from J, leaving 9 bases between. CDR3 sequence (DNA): TGTGCCAGCAGTTTACCAGGGCGCAACACCATATATTTT. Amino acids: CASSLPGRNTIYF.

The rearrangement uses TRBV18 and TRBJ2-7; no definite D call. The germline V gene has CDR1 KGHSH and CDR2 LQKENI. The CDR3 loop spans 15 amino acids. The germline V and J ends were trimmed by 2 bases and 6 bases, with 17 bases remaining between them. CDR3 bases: TGTGCCAGCTCACCAATTTTGGGCCGAGGTTTCGAGCAGTACTTC. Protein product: CASSPILGRGFEQYF.

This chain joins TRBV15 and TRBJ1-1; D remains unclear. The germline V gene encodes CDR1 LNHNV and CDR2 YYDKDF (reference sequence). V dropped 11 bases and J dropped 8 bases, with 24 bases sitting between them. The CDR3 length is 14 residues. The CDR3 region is CASKGLGKLGEAFF. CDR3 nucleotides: TGTGCCTCGAAAGGTCTTGGAAAGTTGGGAGAAGCTTTCTTT.

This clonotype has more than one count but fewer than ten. CDR3 DNA sequence: TGTGCCAGCAGTTACTCGATGCCCGAAAAACTGTTTTTT. Translated: CASSYSMPEKLFF. V usage is TRBV6-5 and J usage is TRBJ1-4; no definite D call. Per germline, CDR1 MNHEY and CDR2 SVGAGI. This CDR3 comprises 13 residues. V shed 0 bases and J shed 8 bases, with 7 bases lying between them.

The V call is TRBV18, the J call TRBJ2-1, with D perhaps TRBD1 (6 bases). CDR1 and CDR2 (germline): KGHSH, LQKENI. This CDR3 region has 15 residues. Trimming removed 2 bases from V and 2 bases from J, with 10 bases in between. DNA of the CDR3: TGTGCCAGCTCACCAGGGGGCGCAACCTACAATGAGCAGTTCTTC. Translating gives CASSPGGATYNEQFF.

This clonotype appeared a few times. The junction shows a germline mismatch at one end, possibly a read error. Here the CDR3 reads CSARGAADTQYF. CDR3 in DNA: TGCAGTGCCAGAGGGGCTGCAGATACGCAGTATTTT. The genes are TRBV20-1 and TRBJ2-3; possibly TRBD1 or TRBD2 for D (5 bases each). Germline V gene lookup returns CDR1 DFQATT and CDR2 SNEGSKA (reference sequence). The CDR3 runs 12 residues.

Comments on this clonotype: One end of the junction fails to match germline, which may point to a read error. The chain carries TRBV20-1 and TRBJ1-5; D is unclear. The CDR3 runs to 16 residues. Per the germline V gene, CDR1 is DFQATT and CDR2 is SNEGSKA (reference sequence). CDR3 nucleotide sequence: TGCTGTGCTAGAGATTGGCAACAAGAGGCAACTCAGCCCCAGCATTTT. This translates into CCARDWQQEATQPQHF.

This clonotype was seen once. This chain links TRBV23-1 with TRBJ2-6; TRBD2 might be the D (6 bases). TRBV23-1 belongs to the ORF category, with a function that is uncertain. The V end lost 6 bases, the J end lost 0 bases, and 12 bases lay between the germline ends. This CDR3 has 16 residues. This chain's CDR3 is CASRMGGTSGANVLTF. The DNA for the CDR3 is TGCGCCAGCAGAATGGGGGGAACCTCTGGGGCCAACGTCCTGACTTTC.

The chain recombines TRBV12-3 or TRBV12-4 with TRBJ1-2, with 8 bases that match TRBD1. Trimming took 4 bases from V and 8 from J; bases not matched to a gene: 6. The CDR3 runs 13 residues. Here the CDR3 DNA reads TGTGCCAGCAGTTCCGGGACAGGATTAGGCTACACCTTC. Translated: CASSSGTGLGYTF.

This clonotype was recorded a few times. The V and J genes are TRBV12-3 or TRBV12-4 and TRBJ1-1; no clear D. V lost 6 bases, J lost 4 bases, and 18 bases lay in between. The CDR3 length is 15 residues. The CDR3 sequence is CASSSTSPRITEAFF. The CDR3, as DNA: TGTGCCAGCAGCTCCACCTCCCCGCGGATCACTGAAGCTTTCTTT.

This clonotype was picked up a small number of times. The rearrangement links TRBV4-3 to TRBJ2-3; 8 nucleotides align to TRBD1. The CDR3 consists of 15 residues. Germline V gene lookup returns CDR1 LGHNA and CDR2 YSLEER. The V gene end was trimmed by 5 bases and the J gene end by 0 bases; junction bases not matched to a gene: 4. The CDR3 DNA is TGCGCCAGCAGCGGCCGGGACAGGAGCACAGATACGCAGTATTTT. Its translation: CASSGRDRSTDTQYF.

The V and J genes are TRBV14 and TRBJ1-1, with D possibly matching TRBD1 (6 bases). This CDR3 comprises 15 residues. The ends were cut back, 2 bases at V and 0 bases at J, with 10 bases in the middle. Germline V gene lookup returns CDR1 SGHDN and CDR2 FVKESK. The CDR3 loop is CASSQLGALNTEAFF. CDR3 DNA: TGTGCCAGCAGCCAATTGGGGGCGTTGAACACTGAAGCTTTCTTT.

The CDR3 DNA reads TGCAGTGCCATAACTAGCGGTTCCTACAATGAGCAGTTCTTC. It translates to CSAITSGSYNEQFF. This rearrangement joins TRBV20-1 to TRBJ2-1, with 8 bases matching TRBD2. The trim removed 6 bases at V and 1 base at J, leaving 5 bases unmatched. The CDR3 has 14 amino acids. The germline V gene encodes CDR1 DFQATT and CDR2 SNEGSKA (reference sequence).

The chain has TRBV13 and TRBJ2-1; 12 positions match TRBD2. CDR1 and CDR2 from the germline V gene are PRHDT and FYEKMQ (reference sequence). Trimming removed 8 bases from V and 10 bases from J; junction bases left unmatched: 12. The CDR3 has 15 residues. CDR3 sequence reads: CASAPSGRAEEEQFF. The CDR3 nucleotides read TGTGCCAGCGCCCCTAGCGGGAGGGCCGAGGAGGAGCAGTTCTTC.

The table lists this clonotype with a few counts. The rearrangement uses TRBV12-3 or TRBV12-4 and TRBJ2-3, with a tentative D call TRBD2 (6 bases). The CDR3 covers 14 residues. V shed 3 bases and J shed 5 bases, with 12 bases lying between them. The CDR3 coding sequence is TGTGCCAGCAGTTTGCGGCGGGATGGAGATACGCAGTATTTT. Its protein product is CASSLRRDGDTQYF.